This T cell receptor (beta chain) is drawn from a study of blood T cell repertoires in COVID-19. In the study overall: The United States, Italy and Spain supplied acute and convalescent COVID-19 samples.

As handled by the study authors: The assay estimated nucleated cells by amplifying reference gene primers. Here immunoSEQ multiplex PCR was the method, and the copy in TCRdb shows in-frame clones only, minus some. V, J and clone size reflect that table, while D and trimming were determined from the DNA. The repertoire holds about 170,000 clones, with approximately 90% as singletons. The sequenced sample was PBMCs or T cells enriched from blood (not recorded which). This receptor was identified in a woman aged 18 to 35 who had recovered from COVID-19.

CDR3 loop: CASSYKGGANYGYTF. The DNA of the CDR3 is TGTGCCAGCAGTTACAAGGGAGGGGCTAACTATGGCTACACCTTC. J is TRBJ1-2 and V is TRBV6-5; tentatively, D is TRBD1 (5 bases). Trimming shortened V by 2 bases and J by 0 bases, and 10 bases separated the two germline ends. Germline V gene lookup returns CDR1 MNHEY and CDR2 SVGAGI. This CDR3 contains 15 residues.